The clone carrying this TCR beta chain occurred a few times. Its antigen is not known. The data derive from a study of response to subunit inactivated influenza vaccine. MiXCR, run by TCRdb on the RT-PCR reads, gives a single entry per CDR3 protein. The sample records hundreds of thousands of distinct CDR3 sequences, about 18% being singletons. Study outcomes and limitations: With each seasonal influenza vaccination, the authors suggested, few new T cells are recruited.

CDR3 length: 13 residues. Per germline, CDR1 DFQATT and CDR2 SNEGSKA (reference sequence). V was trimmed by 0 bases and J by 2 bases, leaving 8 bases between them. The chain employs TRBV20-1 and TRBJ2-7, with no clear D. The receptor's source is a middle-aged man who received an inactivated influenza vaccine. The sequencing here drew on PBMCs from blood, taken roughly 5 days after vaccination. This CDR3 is CSARDHMAYEQYF. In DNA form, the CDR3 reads TGCAGTGCTAGAGATCATATGGCCTACGAGCAGTACTTC.